This T cell receptor (beta chain) was found in a study of monozygotic twins with inflammatory bowel disease (dated 2019 in TCRdb). About the investigation overall: A total of 28 monozygotic twin pairs were included in the full study, comprising nine German pairs (four IBD-concordant, five IBD-discordant) and 19 IBD-discordant Danish pairs. The search for disease-associated traits relied mainly on comparing IBD patients with their genetically identical healthy co-twins within discordant pairs. Each individual had, on average, about 151 000 unique TCRalpha sequences and 181 000 unique TCRbeta sequences available for analysis.

What the authors observed across the whole study: The analysis was unable to tell apart different T cell subtypes. IBD patients had lower TCRbeta repertoire diversity, measured by the inverse Simpson index, than their healthy co-twins. Repertoire similarity did not differ between concordant and discordant twins, which could be due to limited statistical power. Compared with healthy twins, IBD patients shared fewer clonotypes with other individuals, and the difference was most pronounced in patients with signs of disease activity. Because patients received different immunosuppressive treatments, the repertoires may have picked up extra background noise and variability between individuals. No single strong signal or clonotype linked to IBD turned up in the results, so the idea that one exists was not supported.

The method behind the library was 5' RACE. For each TCR library, 3,000 to 4,000 ng of total RNA was used. For each sample, cDNA was synthesized in eight separate reactions using SMARTScribe reverse transcriptase. During cDNA synthesis, template switching was used to introduce unique molecular identifiers that contained a 6-nucleotide sample barcode. TCRalpha and TCRbeta cDNA was amplified by two nested PCRs of approximately 16 and 10 cycles, with bead purification after each PCR. Before amplification, cDNA was treated with uracil DNA-glycosylase and purified using the QIAquick PCR purification kit. The second PCR added Illumina TruSeq-compatible adapters along with sample-specific barcodes. Library quality and concentration were checked on TapeStation and Qubit, and libraries were pooled at 5 ng each. Sequencing of the pooled libraries was done on an Illumina HiSeq2500 single-index Rapid Run using custom sequencing primers and 2 x 100 bp reads. The authors' pipeline ran thus. PCR and sequencing errors were corrected by UMI-based consensus assembly using MiGEC version 1.2.6. MiXCR version 2.1.1 handled V(D)J alignment, clonotype assembly and CDR3 extraction. Gene usage, clonotype sharing and MAIT/NKT TCR abundance were normalised by analysing the top 1000, 10 000 and 20 000 clonotypes per sample. Diversity was computed as the inverse Simpson index with the vegan R package after downsampling to 27 000 UMIs. Paired Mann-Whitney U tests on discordant twin pairs were used, with Benjamini-Hochberg multiple-testing correction. TCRdb reprocessed the raw reads; every CDR3 protein sequence is a single record, and DNA is not supplied. In this record, the V and J calls reflect TCRdb's handling and not the investigators' own analysis. The sample's table covers 300,000 to 350,000 distinct CDR3 sequences. Jointly, the top ten make up over 2% of the sample.

From each donor, an approximately 2.5 ml peripheral blood sample was drawn into PAXgene tubes and stored at -80 degrees C. Without T cell sorting, total RNA was isolated from whole blood using the PAXgene blood miRNA kit on an automated QIAcube. Peripheral blood from monozygotic twin pairs, either concordant or discordant for inflammatory bowel disease, underwent deep TCRalpha and TCRbeta repertoire profiling that used unique molecular barcoding. For every twin pair, smoking habits were documented, and each individual was categorised as a current, former or never smoker. About this clonotype: Its antigen is not yet known.

From the cysteine through the phenylalanine, the CDR3 covers 13 amino acids. Only the protein is available. The germline V gene yields SGHAT for CDR1 and FQNNGV for CDR2. The TCR sequence derives from a human donor with ulcerative colitis or Crohn's disease, or a healthy co-twin of an affected twin (not recorded which). The source material was blood. Rearrangement joined TRBV11-2 to TRBJ2-7. For the CDR3, the sequence is CASSLHVSYEQYF.